The 21 T cell receptor beta chains listed next were all sequenced from one sample in a study of human T cells and chemical hapten exposure (dated by TCRdb to about 2021). Library creation used RACE. Sequenced on a NextSeq 500. The raw public data were reprocessed by TCRdb itself: fastp quality trimming at Q25, MiXCR clonotype calling, in-frame beta chains only. Entries are consolidated by CDR3 protein sequence, retaining the most common genes and DNA. In this sample the table shows more than 250,000 distinct CDR3 sequences, approximately 8.6% of which occur a single time. Around 2.5% of the sample is taken by the ten largest. The time point tag for this specimen amounts to: pre-sensitization, week 0. Explained via the paper, the treatment or condition label denotes: therapeutic diphenylcyclopropenone sensitization with weekly scalp DPC. Sequencing used whole blood, obtained in connection with sensitization to the hapten diphenylcyclopropenone (DPC). All receptors come from a woman aged 40 to 55 with alopecia areata. Some clones in this sample may be carry-over from other donors' samples.

This clonotype has more than one count but fewer than ten. The V call is TRBV19, the J call TRBJ1-5; the match to TRBD1 covers 9 bases. Germline loops: CDR1 LNHDA, CDR2 SQIVND (reference sequence). After removal of 6 bases from V and 5 bases from J, the junction contained 8 bases not matched to a gene. This CDR3 spans 15 amino acids. The CDR3 DNA reads as TGTGCCAGTAGCCCGGGACAGGGAACTCATCAGCCCCAGCATTTT. Translation gives CASSPGQGTHQPQHF.

The genes are TRBV6-5 and TRBJ2-7; 7 bases fit TRBD1. The CDR3 consists of 16 residues. V gave up 2 bases and J gave up 0 bases; unmatched junction bases: 7. Germline lookup yields CDR1 MNHEY and CDR2 SVGAGI. CDR3 sequence reads: CASSYISGTVSYEQYF. The CDR3 DNA reads TGTGCCAGCAGTTACATATCCGGGACAGTCTCCTACGAGCAGTACTTC.

V gene TRBV5-6 combines with J gene TRBJ2-3; no reliable D call. The germline V gene has CDR1 SGHDT and CDR2 YYEEEE. CDR3 size: 14 residues. V was clipped by 4 bases and J by 2 bases, with 11 bases between them. The CDR3 loop is CASSDRINTDTQYF. CDR3 bases: TGTGCCAGCAGCGATCGGATTAACACAGATACGCAGTATTTT.

This clonotype has only a few counts. V usage is TRBV9 and J usage is TRBJ1-4; no reliable D call. V lost 0 bases and J lost 7, with 13 bases in between. The CDR3 runs to 15 residues. Germline CDR1 reads SGDLS; CDR2 reads YYNGEE. CDR3 bases: TGTGCCAGCAGCGTAGGGACGTTGGCAGGTGAAAAACTGTTTTTT. It specifies CASSVGTLAGEKLFF.

In its sample, this clonotype was seen many times. The chain has TRBV5-1 and TRBJ2-7; a possible D gene is TRBD2 (6 bases). Trimming pared 0 bases from V and 2 bases from J, leaving 9 bases between. The CDR3 consists of 14 residues. CDR1 is SGHRS, CDR2 YFSETQ, per germline. CDR3 protein: CASSLDPGAYEQYF. DNA of the CDR3: TGCGCCAGCAGCTTGGATCCGGGAGCCTACGAGCAGTACTTC.

This clonotype has a handful of counts. The V gene is TRBV4-3, the J gene TRBJ1-2, with a weak D call TRBD1 (6 bases). V shed 0 bases and J shed 11 bases, with 16 bases lying between them. This CDR3 comprises 14 residues. Germline CDR1 is LGHNA and CDR2 is YSLEER. CDR3 sequence: CASSQEGGLGGYTF. The CDR3 DNA is TGCGCCAGCAGCCAAGAAGGGGGGCTCGGAGGGTACACCTTC.

This clonotype came up a few times. The chain combines TRBV7-9 with TRBJ2-3; 11 bases align to TRBD2. This CDR3 has 15 residues. Per the germline V gene, CDR1 is SEHNR and CDR2 is FQNEAQ (reference sequence). Trimming removed 5 bases from V and 3 bases from J; junction bases left unmatched: 4. In DNA form, the CDR3 reads TGTGCCAGCAGCGAACTAGCGGGAGTGACAGATACGCAGTATTTT. This encodes CASSELAGVTDTQYF.

This clonotype has ten or more counts. The chain employs TRBV20-1 and TRBJ2-2; D not resolved. V dropped 5 bases and J dropped 4 bases, with 11 bases sitting between them. Germline CDR1 DFQATT, CDR2 SNEGSKA (reference sequence). This CDR3 region has 13 residues. CDR3 protein: CSAPSELTGELFF. The CDR3 DNA reads TGCAGTGCTCCAAGTGAGCTCACCGGGGAGCTGTTTTTT.

At least ten counts were recorded for this clonotype. The CDR3 spells CASSVGRGTGYRETQYF. The CDR3 DNA follows: TGTGCCAGCAGCGTCGGCCGGGGGACAGGGTACCGAGAGACCCAGTACTTC. The rearrangement joins TRBV11-2 to TRBJ2-5; 9 bases map to TRBD1. Germline-derived CDR1 and CDR2 are SGHAT and FQNNGV. CDR3 length: 17 amino acids. V was clipped by 5 bases and J by 4 bases; unmatched bases: 14.

There are a few counts of this clonotype. The chain uses TRBV19 and TRBJ2-7, with D perhaps matching TRBD1 (5 bases). Germline V gene sequence: CDR1 LNHDA, CDR2 SQIVND (reference sequence). Trimming cost V 0 bases and J 4 bases, with 10 bases left between them. This CDR3 has 14 amino acids. The CDR3: CASSIDAGSYEQYF. In DNA, the CDR3 is TGTGCCAGTAGTATAGATGCAGGGTCTTACGAGCAGTACTTC.

This clonotype was picked up a small number of times. The chain carries TRBV5-1 and TRBJ2-7; 9 bases fit TRBD1. Trimming cost V 4 bases and J 7 bases; bases outside gene matches: 6. This CDR3 has 13 amino acids. The germline CDR1 and CDR2 sequences are SGHRS and YFSETQ. The CDR3: CASSRTGDGEQYF. The DNA for the CDR3 is TGCGCCAGCAGCCGGACAGGGGATGGGGAGCAGTACTTC.

This clonotype has a handful of counts. The chain is built from TRBV6-5 and TRBJ2-4; TRBD1 agrees at 12 bases. The germline gives CDR1 MNHEY, CDR2 SVGAGI. V shed 5 bases, J shed 2 bases, and the junction held 19 bases outside the gene matches. The CDR3 totals 21 residues. CDR3 DNA sequence: TGTGCCAGCAGTCCCCGGATTTACCTGGGACAGGGGGCCTTTACCAAAAACATTCAGTACTTC. Translating it yields CASSPRIYLGQGAFTKNIQYF.

This clonotype was seen only a few times. The gene calls are TRBV7-3 and TRBJ1-6; D unclear. V lost 5 bases to trimming and J lost 9 bases, with 11 bases between them. The germline V gene has CDR1 SGHTA and CDR2 FQGTGA. This CDR3 is 13 amino acids long. The CDR3 region is CASSPISGSPLHF. The DNA for the CDR3 is TGTGCCAGCAGCCCAATCTCAGGTTCACCCCTCCACTTT. Full variable domain (outside the CDR3, taken from reference TRBV7-3 and TRBJ1-6): GAGVSQTPSNKVTEKGKYVELRCDPISGHTALYWYRQSLGQGPEFLIYFQGTGAADDSGLPNDRFFAVRPEGSVSTLKIQRTERGDSAVYLCASSPISGSPLHFGNGTRLTVT.

The CDR3 sequence is CASRGDRVSSYNEQFF. The CDR3 DNA reads as TGTGCCAGCAGGGGGGACAGGGTGAGCTCCTACAATGAGCAGTTCTTC. The chain is built from TRBV2 and TRBJ2-1, with 9 bases matching TRBD1. The trim removed 6 bases at V and 0 bases at J, leaving 6 bases unmatched. This CDR3 comprises 16 residues. Germline CDR1 is SNHLY and CDR2 is FYNNEI.

This clonotype has only a few counts. V and J are TRBV25-1 and TRBJ2-7; D gene ambiguous. The CDR3 totals 11 residues. The V gene lost 3 bases and the J gene lost 5 bases, with 5 bases spanning the gap. Germline assignment: CDR1 MGHDK and CDR2 SYGVNS. The CDR3 DNA sequence: TGTGCCAGCAGTGAGGAAGACGAGCAGTACTTC. Its translation: CASSEEDEQYF.

This clonotype was seen more than once but under ten times. The gene calls are TRBV4-1 and TRBJ2-7; 7 bases agree with TRBD2. The CDR3 is made up of 15 amino acids. Germline lookup yields CDR1 MGHRA and CDR2 YSYEKL. V dropped 3 bases and J dropped 3; count of bases not matched to a gene: 8. CDR3 region: CASSHTSGTIYEQYF. DNA for the CDR3: TGCGCCAGCAGCCACACGAGCGGGACTATCTACGAGCAGTACTTC.

The chain is built from TRBV10-3 and TRBJ2-6; 12 bases map to TRBD1. In germline, CDR1 is ENHRY, CDR2 SYGVKD. V lost 4 bases to trimming and J lost 0 bases; unmatched junction nucleotides: 1. The CDR3 has 17 residues. The CDR3 reads CAISAGQGASGANVLTF. In nucleotides, the CDR3 is TGTGCCATCAGTGCGGGACAGGGGGCCTCTGGGGCCAACGTCCTGACTTTC.

This clonotype was counted a few times. This chain joins TRBV4-3 and TRBJ2-7; tentative D call: TRBD1 (5 bases). The V gene lost 2 bases and the J gene lost 1 base, with 21 bases spanning the gap. CDR1 LGHNA and CDR2 YSLEER come from the germline V gene. This CDR3 is 18 amino acids long. The CDR3 region has the DNA TGCGCCAGCAGCCAATGGGGTACAGGCGGCCTCCTTTCCTACGAGCAGTACTTC. The encoded protein is CASSQWGTGGLLSYEQYF.

This clonotype occurred a few times. The chain combines TRBV12-3 or TRBV12-4 with TRBJ1-2; maybe TRBD1 (5 bases). This CDR3 region has 12 residues. V was cut by 8 bases and J by 8 bases, with 15 bases left in between. The CDR3 DNA reads TGTGCCAGCCGGGACCCAAGCAGGGGCTACACCTTC. It encodes CASRDPSRGYTF.

There are a few counts of this clonotype. The chain recombines TRBV28 with TRBJ2-2; TRBD2 might be the D (7 bases). This CDR3 region has 15 residues. Between the trimmed V and J ends, which lost 6 bases and 4 bases, there was a span of 15 bases. Looked up from germline, CDR1 is MDHEN and CDR2 is SYDVKM. The CDR3 is CASRGGAIGTGELFF. CDR3 sequence (DNA): TGTGCCAGCAGAGGGGGGGCGATTGGCACCGGGGAGCTGTTTTTT.

This clonotype has only a few counts. Sequence at one end of the junction differs from germline and may be a read error. The gene calls are TRBV5-1 and TRBJ2-2; TRBD2 aligns across 9 bases. The V gene's germline CDR1 is SGHRS and CDR2 YFSETQ. The CDR3 totals 16 residues. This CDR3 is CASSLGASGNPGELFF. In DNA form, the CDR3 reads TGCGCCAGCAGCTTGGGGGCTAGCGGGAACCCCGGGGAGCTGTTTTTT.